This T cell receptor (beta chain) was profiled in a study of T-cell memory formation after mild COVID-19. Germline CDR1 reads SGHRS; CDR2 reads YFSETQ. V was pared by 2 bases and J by 5 bases, with 4 bases of the junction left unmatched. The CDR3 sequence is 15 residues long. Concerning this clonotype: The antigen is not known.

Study-level points and caveats: Some clones that responded turned up in pre-infection memory, which suggests that cross-reactive memory joined in. Whether second-wave clones peaking at day 37 were SARS-CoV-2 specific went unconfirmed.

Sample barcodes and UMIs were carried by the TCR alpha and TCR beta cDNA libraries that 5'RACE generated with constant-segment primers. TCRdb redid the calling of the 5' RACE reads with MiXCR, one entry per CDR3 protein. Among 560,000 or so distinct CDR3 sequences listed, 15% to 20% were seen once. The clonotype was recovered from an adult woman who had mild COVID-19 (a few samples of this study predate the infection). Cell type and time point are not known. The V gene is TRBV5-1, the J gene TRBJ2-3; 11 positions agree with TRBD2. Material: PBMCs or a T cell subset sorted from them (not recorded which). CDR3: CASSLLAGEGDTQYF. The CDR3 bases are TGCGCCAGCAGCTTACTAGCGGGAGAGGGAGATACGCAGTATTTT.